This T cell receptor (beta chain) is drawn from a study of cytomegalovirus exposure and HLA in healthy donors. Study at large: Around 77% of 398 genotyped donors fell in the Caucasian-associated ancestry cluster. Notes on the study in general: Most observed TCR sequences were rare, whereas some public TCRs were detected in many donors.

This PCR relied on a set of 60 Vbeta primers and 13 Jbeta primers. Method: immunoSEQ multiplex PCR; TCRdb's copy keeps in-frame clones and lacks some. The data hold some 110,000 clones, with about 74% observed a single time. Germline CDR1 reads MNHEY; CDR2 reads SVGAGI. The CDR3 has 16 amino acids. Trimming took 0 bases from V and 2 from J, leaving 8 bases between them. This clone was counted a few times. Antigen specificity is unknown. Material: PBMCs. This sequence was found in a man aged 25-45 years in good health and CMV-seropositive. J is TRBJ2-6 and V is TRBV6-5; D is undetermined. For the CDR3, the DNA is TGTGCCAGCAGTTACTCGTGGGCGACTGGGGCCAACGTCCTGACTTTC. Protein sequence: CASSYSWATGANVLTF.